This T cell receptor (beta chain) was found in a study of low-dose radiotherapy and immunotherapy resistance in tumors (dated by TCRdb to between 2021 and 2022). Regarding the study in general: Patients in Cohort 1 were given 0.5 Gy per fraction every 2 weeks, and the prescribed total PTV dose was 6.5 Gy. Patients in Cohort 2 were given 1 Gy per fraction every two weeks, for a total of 13 Gy across 26 weeks. Patients were given nivolumab as a 240 mg flat dose every two weeks and ipilimumab at 1 mg/kg every six weeks, with both drugs delivered intravenously. Every two weeks, patients got intravenous cyclophosphamide at 200 mg/m2, given one day ahead of each radiation and immunotherapy administration. Starting on cycle 1 day 1, patients took 300 mg of aspirin by mouth once daily for four cycles. No randomization into treatment groups was done for the people taking part in the trial. Eight patients were included in the translational analysis, namely three from the first dose cohort plus the first five from the second dose cohort.

Sequencing took place on an Illumina HiSeq 2500. To make first-strand cDNA, Superscript III was used along with a set of TRAV- and TRBV-specific primers so that both the TCRalpha and TCRbeta chains were covered. TCRs were amplified with Phusion for about 18 PCR cycles using a constant-region primer together with the adapter attached to the V primers. The MessageAmp II aRNA Amplification Kit was used to amplify the isolated mRNA, with in vitro transcription run for approximately 15 hours at 37 degrees C. The Dynabeads mRNA DIRECT Purification Kit was used to isolate mRNA for TCR sequencing. Indexed Illumina adapters were added in a second Phusion PCR of about 27 cycles, after which AMPure XP beads were used to purify the products. Per the source publication's procedure: Custom Perl scripts pooled TCR sequences encoding the same protein, removed out-of-frame sequences and computed each clonotype's abundance. The analysis excluded TCR sequences that were supported by just one read. The metrics used to describe the repertoires included Shannon entropy, Gini index, clonality, richness, and the frequency of TCRs shared between repertoires. TCRdb handled the public reads itself, with Q25 trimming in fastp and clone calling in MiXCR, and kept productive beta chains. Here each entry gathers all rows of one CDR3 protein and keeps the most common genes and DNA. The V and J calls shown here were made by TCRdb, not taken from the authors' results. Recorded for this sample are fewer than 110,000 distinct CDR3 sequences; less than 25% of them occurred a single time. In total, the top ten clones hold roughly 3.9% of the sample.

In its sample, this clonotype was seen many times. Its cognate antigen has yet to be identified. There are no base qualities to consult, and no much larger clone falls within one base. What the time point label conveys for this sample: after trial treatment. What this sample's treatment or condition label stands for: LDRT plus nivolumab, ipilimumab, low-dose cyclophosphamide and aspirin (RACIN trial). The donors came from RACIN, which was a single-arm phase I dose-escalation trial that paired nivolumab and ipilimumab with aspirin, low-dose cyclophosphamide and low-dose radiotherapy. Eligible patients had advanced, TIL-negative solid tumors. This receptor was taken from a male donor with prostate cancer. The sequenced sample was PBMCs, obtained after low-dose radiotherapy plus immunotherapy.

The CDR3 reads CASSQLPGGTEAFF. DNA sequence: TGTGCCAGCAGCCAATTACCGGGGGGCACTGAAGCTTTCTTT. Recombination linked TRBV3-1 to TRBJ1-1; matching of 5 bases hints at TRBD1 as the D gene. Cut back by 2 bases and 4 bases, the V and J ends lie 11 bases apart. The germline V gene (reference sequence) yields LGHDT for CDR1 and YNNKEL for CDR2. Measured from the cysteine to the phenylalanine, the CDR3 is 14 residues long. Just CDR3 DNA is preserved here, 42 bases in frame from base 1.